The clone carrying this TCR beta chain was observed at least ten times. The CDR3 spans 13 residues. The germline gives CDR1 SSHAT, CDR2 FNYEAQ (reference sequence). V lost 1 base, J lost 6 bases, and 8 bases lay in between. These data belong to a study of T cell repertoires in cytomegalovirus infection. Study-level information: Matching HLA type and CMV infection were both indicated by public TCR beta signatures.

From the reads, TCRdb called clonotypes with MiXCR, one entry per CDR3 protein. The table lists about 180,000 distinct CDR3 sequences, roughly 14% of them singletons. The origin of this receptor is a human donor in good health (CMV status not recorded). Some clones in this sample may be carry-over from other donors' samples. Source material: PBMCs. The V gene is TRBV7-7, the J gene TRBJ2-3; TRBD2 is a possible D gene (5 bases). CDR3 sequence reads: CASSLGERDTQYF. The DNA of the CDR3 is TGTGCCAGCAGCTTAGGGGAGCGGGATACGCAGTATTTT.